This paragraph covers one TCR beta chain sequence. The antigen remains unidentified. The source of the sample is a study of PD-1 blockade in mismatch repair-deficient tumors. Overall study findings and caveats: After pembrolizumab, tumor-resident clones rose rapidly, then generally contracted before radiologic responses.

Every patient had mismatch repair deficiency by PCR or immunohistochemistry. A few pembrolizumab responders had their TCRs sequenced. Libraries were prepared by immunoSEQ multiplex PCR; TCRdb keeps only in-frame clonotypes and omits some of them. The sample includes some 25,000 clones, roughly 83% seen only once; the top ten take about 3%. The length of the CDR3 is 14 residues. Per germline, CDR1 SGHNT and CDR2 YYREEE (reference sequence). This receptor was obtained from an adult with mismatch repair-deficient cancer. Sequenced material: PBMCs, taken before pembrolizumab treatment. The J gene is TRBJ2-5, the V gene TRBV5-4; 7 nucleotides agree with TRBD1. The J call may be mistaken, given a closer DNA end match to TRBJ2-7. CDR3 DNA: TGTGCCAGCAGCTTCCCGGGACAGCCCTACGAGCAGTACTTC. It encodes CASSFPGQPYEQYF.